The TCR beta chain under discussion was sequenced for a study of blood T cell repertoires in COVID-19. Study-wide context: Acute and convalescent COVID-19 samples came from the United States, Italy and Spain. T cells, B-cell-depleted T cells, or PBMCs supplied cDNA or gDNA.

Clones were read by immunoSEQ multiplex PCR, and TCRdb kept only the in-frame ones, dropping some. The table lists under 100,000 clones, around 76% of them singletons, with 15% to 20% in the top ten. V lost 4 bases to trimming and J lost 5 bases; unmatched junction nucleotides: 12. Germline V gene lookup returns CDR1 LGHDT and CDR2 YNNKEL (reference sequence). This CDR3 comprises 16 residues. The chain couples TRBV3-1 (or the pseudogene TRBV3-2) to TRBJ2-5; 8 bases fit TRBD2. The sequence was collected from a woman of 80 years or more with active or convalescent COVID-19. The sample was peripheral blood. The CDR3 protein is CASSRPTGGLGETQYF. The DNA of the CDR3 is TGTGCCAGCAGCCGCCCGACCGGGGGACTAGGGGAGACCCAGTACTTC.